This entry features one TCR beta chain sequence. The CDR3 length is 16 residues. Germline CDR1 and CDR2: SGHVS and FNYEAQ. V was clipped by 5 bases and J by 0 bases; unmatched bases: 3. Some clones are missing from TCRdb's copy, which holds only in-frame ones; the method was immunoSEQ multiplex PCR. Here the sample spans some 510,000 clones, roughly 90% being singletons. This specimen belongs to a study of blood T cell repertoires in COVID-19. The receptor was isolated from a woman in her thirties or forties who had recovered from COVID-19. This chain joins TRBV7-6 and TRBJ2-3, with TRBD2 matching 12 bases. Sequenced input: PBMCs or T cells enriched from blood (not recorded which). The CDR3 loop is CASSTLAGGSTDTQYF. CDR3 coding DNA: TGTGCCAGCAGCACCCTAGCGGGAGGGAGCACAGATACGCAGTATTTT.